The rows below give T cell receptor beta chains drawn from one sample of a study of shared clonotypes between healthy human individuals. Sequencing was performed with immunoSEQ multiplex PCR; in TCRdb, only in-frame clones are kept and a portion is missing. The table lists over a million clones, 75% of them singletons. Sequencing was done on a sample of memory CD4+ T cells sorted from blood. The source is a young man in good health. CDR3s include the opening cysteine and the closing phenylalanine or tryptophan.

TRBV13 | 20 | CASSWATSGRALSSYNEQFF
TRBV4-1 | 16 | CASSHGQGANTGELFF
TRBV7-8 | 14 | CASSFSGKPDGYTF
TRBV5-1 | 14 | CASSLGSAGSPLHF
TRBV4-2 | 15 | CASTQVGWERDEQYF
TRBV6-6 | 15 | CASRSDREGERSYTF
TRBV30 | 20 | CAWTKLALGSHRVENTEAFF
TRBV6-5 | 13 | CASSYGGRTEAFF
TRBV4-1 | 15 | CASSRGLAGYNEQFF
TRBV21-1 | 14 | CASRYRGRSYEQYF
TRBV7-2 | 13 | CASSFQRGYEQYF
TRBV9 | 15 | CASSVGSGSSYEQYF
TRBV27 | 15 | CASSKTGGGSYEQYF
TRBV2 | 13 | CASSETRAAGYTF
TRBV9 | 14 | CASSTSLAGNTIYF
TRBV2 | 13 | CASSPRGSMEAFF
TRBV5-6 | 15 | CASSLRVVGSYEQYF
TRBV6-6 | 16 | CASSSYLAGLQETQYF
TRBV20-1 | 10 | CSAMATEAFF
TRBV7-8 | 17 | CASSFGLWFGDQETQYF